The T cell receptor (beta chain) under discussion was sequenced for a study of blood T cell repertoires in COVID-19. Germline-derived CDR1 and CDR2 are MDHEN and SYDVKM. Trimming took 8 bases from V and 0 from J, leaving 14 bases between them. This CDR3 region has 14 residues. The table lists this clone with a count of one. The method was immunoSEQ multiplex PCR; TCRdb's version includes in-frame clones alone and lacks a portion of them. This repertoire shows 210,000 or so clones, about 90% found once; its top ten account for 1.9%. This sequence originates from a man aged 40-49 years with active or convalescent COVID-19. The sample taken for sequencing was peripheral blood. V gene TRBV28 combines with J gene TRBJ2-7; D possibly corresponds to TRBD1 (5 bases). CDR3 DNA: TGTGCCAGCTCCCTTAGGGGTCCCTCCTACGAGCAGTACTTC. Protein product: CASSLRGPSYEQYF.